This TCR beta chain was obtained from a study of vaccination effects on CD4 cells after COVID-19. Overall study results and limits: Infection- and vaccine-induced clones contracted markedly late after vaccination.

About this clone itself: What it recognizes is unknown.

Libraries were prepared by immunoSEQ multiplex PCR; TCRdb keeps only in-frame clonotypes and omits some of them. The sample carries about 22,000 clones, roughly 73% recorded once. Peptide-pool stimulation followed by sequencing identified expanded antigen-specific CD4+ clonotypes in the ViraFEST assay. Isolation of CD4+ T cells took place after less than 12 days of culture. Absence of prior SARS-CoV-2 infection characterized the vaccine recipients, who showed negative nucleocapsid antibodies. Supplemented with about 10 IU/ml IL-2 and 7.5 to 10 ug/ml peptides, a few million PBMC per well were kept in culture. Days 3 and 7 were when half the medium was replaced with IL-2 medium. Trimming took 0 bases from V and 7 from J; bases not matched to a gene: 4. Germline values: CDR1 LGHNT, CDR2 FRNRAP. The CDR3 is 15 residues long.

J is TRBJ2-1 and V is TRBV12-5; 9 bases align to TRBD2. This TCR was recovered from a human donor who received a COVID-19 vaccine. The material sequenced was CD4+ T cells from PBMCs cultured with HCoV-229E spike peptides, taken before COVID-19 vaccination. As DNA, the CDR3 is TGTGCTAGTGGTTTGGTATCTAGCGGGATAAATGAGCAGTTCTTC. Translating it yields CASGLVSSGINEQFF.